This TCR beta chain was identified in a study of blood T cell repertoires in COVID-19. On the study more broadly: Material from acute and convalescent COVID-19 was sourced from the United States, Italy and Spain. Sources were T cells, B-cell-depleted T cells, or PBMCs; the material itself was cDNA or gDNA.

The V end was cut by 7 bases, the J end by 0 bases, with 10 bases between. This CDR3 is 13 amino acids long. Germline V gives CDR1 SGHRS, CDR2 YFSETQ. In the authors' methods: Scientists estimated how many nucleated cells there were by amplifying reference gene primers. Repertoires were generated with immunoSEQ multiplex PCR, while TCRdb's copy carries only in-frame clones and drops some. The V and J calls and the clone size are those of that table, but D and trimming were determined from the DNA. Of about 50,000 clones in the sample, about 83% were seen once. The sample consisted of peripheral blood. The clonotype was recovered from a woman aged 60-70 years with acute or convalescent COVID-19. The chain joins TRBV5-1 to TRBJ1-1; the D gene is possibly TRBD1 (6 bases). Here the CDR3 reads CASCGQMNTEAFF. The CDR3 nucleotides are TGCGCCAGCTGCGGACAGATGAACACTGAAGCTTTCTTT.